The clone carrying this T cell receptor beta chain was detected only a few times. Its target is not known. The junction differs from germline at one of its ends, possibly a read error. The donors were members of the validation cohort comprising approximately 120 subjects, separate from the roughly 670-subject first cohort. The sample belongs to a study of cytomegalovirus exposure and HLA in healthy donors. The overall study: The same platform as the roughly 670 first-cohort repertoires was used for the 100 to 150 validation repertoires, a later analysis reported.

The V gene's germline CDR1 is SSHAT and CDR2 FNYEAQ (reference sequence). The CDR3 length is 15 residues. Sequencing used immunoSEQ multiplex PCR; TCRdb keeps in-frame clones, though not all of them. Here the sample spans about 50,000 clones, roughly 88% being singletons. Findings and caveats of the study: For cytomegalovirus status, the classifier reportedly gave diagnoses with high specificity and sensitivity. According to a subsequent analysis, TCR clusters from the first cohort were inclined to appear together in the 110 or so validation repertoires.

The sample comprised PBMCs. The chain combines TRBV7-7 with TRBJ2-5; TRBD1 is a possible D gene (6 bases). The clonotype comes from a young woman in good health and CMV-seronegative. CDR3: CASSLGAGPQETQYF. The CDR3 bases are TGTGCTAGCAGCTTGGGGGCAGGACCCCAAGAGACCCAGTACTTC.